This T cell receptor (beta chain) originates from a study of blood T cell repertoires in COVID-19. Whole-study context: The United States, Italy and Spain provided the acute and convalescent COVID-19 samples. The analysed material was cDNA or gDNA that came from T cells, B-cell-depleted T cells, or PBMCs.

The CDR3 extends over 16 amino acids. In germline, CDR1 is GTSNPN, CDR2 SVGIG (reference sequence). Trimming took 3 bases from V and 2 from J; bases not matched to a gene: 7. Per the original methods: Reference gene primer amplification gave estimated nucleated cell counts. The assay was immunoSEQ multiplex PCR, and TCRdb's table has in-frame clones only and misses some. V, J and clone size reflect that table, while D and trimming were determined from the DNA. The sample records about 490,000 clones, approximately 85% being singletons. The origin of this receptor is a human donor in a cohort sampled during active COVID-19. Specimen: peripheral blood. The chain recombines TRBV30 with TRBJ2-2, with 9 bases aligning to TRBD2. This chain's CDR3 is CAWSGGTSSNTGELFF. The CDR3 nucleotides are TGTGCCTGGAGCGGGGGGACTAGCTCCAACACCGGGGAGCTGTTTTTT.